This TCR beta chain was profiled in a study of blood T cell dynamics during melanoma immunotherapy. Time point in this sample: week 3, after first cycle of checkpoint inhibitor. Data came from immunoSEQ multiplex PCR; TCRdb stores just in-frame clones and leaves some out. This table has 9,500 to 15,000 clones, 88% appearing once. With 0 bases removed from V and 6 bases from J, the gap between germline ends came to 8 bases. CDR1 is SGHRS, CDR2 YFSETQ, per germline. There are 13 residues in the CDR3. The sequence derives from a human donor with melanoma. This chain joins TRBV5-1 and TRBJ2-3, with D maybe TRBD1 (6 bases). The source material was blood, sampled from a patient treated with checkpoint blockade. This CDR3 is CASSLDRVDTQYF. The CDR3 DNA is TGCGCCAGCAGCTTGGACAGGGTGGATACGCAGTATTTT.